This T cell receptor (beta chain) was recovered during a study of T cells in Graves' hyperthyroidism and ophthalmopathy. The investigators amplified TCR beta CDR3 regions from RNA transcripts. Researchers ran a first-round RT-PCR on the TCR CDR3 using the HTBI primer set. One entry per CDR3 protein, called by TCRdb with MiXCR from the multiplex PCR reads. The repertoire holds under 400,000 distinct CDR3 sequences, with over 11% as singletons. The ends were cut back, 3 bases at V and 0 bases at J, with 6 bases in the middle. This CDR3 contains 14 residues. CDR1 and CDR2 from the germline V gene are LNHDA and SQIVND (reference sequence).

V and J are TRBV19 and TRBJ1-5; D is unclear. This sequence originates from an older woman with Graves' hyperthyroidism. The material sequenced was blood. The DNA of the CDR3 is TGTGCCAGTAGTATTGGGGTTAGCAATCAGCCCCAGCATTTT. It specifies CASSIGVSNQPQHF.